These T cell receptor beta chains were read from a single sample in a study of breast tumors, draining lymph nodes, adjacent tissues. TCRdb independently ran MiXCR on the multiplex PCR reads; one entry per CDR3 protein. Among fewer than 90,000 distinct CDR3 sequences, 25% to 35% were seen once, and the ten largest hold more than 8%. Sequenced material: axillary lymph node tissue. The receptor source for this set is a female donor with breast cancer. Some clones in this sample may be carry-over from other donors' samples. The CDR3 runs from the conserved cysteine through the conserved F or W. The D gene is left open where the match is weak. The size entry is marked missing in some rows and otherwise reads once, few, many or a size class.

j_gene | abundance | v_gene | d_gene | CDR3aa | CDR3nt
TRBJ2-3 | . | TRBV11-3 | TRBD2 | CASSLPGLAGGTQYF | TGTGCCAGCAGTTTGCCGGGACTAGCGGGCGGTACGCAGTATTTT
TRBJ1-3 | many | TRBV6-5 | . | CASSYSRGWRDTIYF | TGTGCCAGCAGTTACTCGAGAGGGTGGCGGGACACCATATATTTT
TRBJ2-2 | . | TRBV5-1 | TRBD2 | CASSLGTSGKYGELFF | TGCGCCAGCAGCTTAGGGACTAGCGGGAAGTACGGGGAGCTGTTCTTT
TRBJ2-1 | many | TRBV28 | . | CASSLRMGEQFF | TGTGCCAGCAGTCTTCGCATGGGTGAGCAGTTCTTC
TRBJ1-6 | many | TRBV5-8 | . | CASSFSWDSNSPLHF | TGTGCCAGCAGCTTTAGCTGGGATTCTAATTCACCCCTCCACTTT
TRBJ2-7 | many | TRBV30 | TRBD1 | CAWRGQAYEQYF | TGTGCCTGGAGGGGACAGGCCTACGAGCAGTACTTC
TRBJ2-7 | many | TRBV14 | . | CASSPRGFTYEQYF | TGTGCCAGCAGCCCCAGAGGATTCACCTACGAGCAGTACTTC
TRBJ2-1 | . | TRBV9 | . | CASSVAQENEQFF | TGTGCCAGCAGCGTAGCGCAGGAGAATGAGCAGTTCTTC
TRBJ2-2 | many | TRBV7-8 | TRBD2 | CASSLRTSGRVSNTGELFF | TGTGCCAGCAGCTTACGGACTAGCGGGAGAGTCTCGAACACCGGGGAGCTGTTTTTT
TRBJ2-3 | . | TRBV13 | . | CASSRTNRVTDEQYF | TGTGCCAGCAGCCGAACTAACAGGGTGACGGACGAGCAGTATTTT
TRBJ2-6 | many | TRBV7-3 | TRBD2 | CASSGGRGPNVLTF | TGTGCCAGCAGCGGCGGGAGGGGGCCCAACGTCCTGACTTTC
TRBJ2-2 | . | TRBV11-1 | TRBD2 | CASSPGTSGRTGELFF | TGTGCCAGCAGCCCCGGGACTAGCGGTAGGACCGGGGAGCTGTTTTTT
TRBJ2-4 | many | TRBV7-2 | . | CASSLTGHKNIQYF | TGTGCCAGCAGCTTAACGGGACACAAAAACATTCAGTACTTC
TRBJ2-1 | . | TRBV4-1 | . | CASSHVGRGQGFLAGANEQFF | TGCGCCAGCAGCCACGTGGGTCGGGGACAGGGATTCCTAGCGGGAGCCAATGAGCAGTTCTTC
TRBJ1-1 | few | TRBV28 | . | CASSLSWNTEAFF | TGTGCCAGCAGTTTAAGCTGGAACACTGAAGCTTTCTTT
TRBJ2-5 | . | TRBV7-3 | TRBD2 | CASSKSGLAGGPEFF | TGTGCCAGCAGCAAATCGGGACTAGCGGGAGGGCCGGAGTTCTTC
TRBJ2-7 | many | TRBV20-1 | . | CSARASTYGVSHEQYF | TGCAGTGCTAGAGCCTCAACGTACGGGGTCTCCCACGAGCAGTACTTC
TRBJ2-1 | many | TRBV11-2 | TRBD1 | CASSSDRGGGQFF | TGTGCCAGCAGCTCGGACAGGGGAGGGGGGCAGTTCTTC
TRBJ1-4 | many | TRBV7-8 | . | CASRVSGNEKLFF | TGTGCCAGCAGGGTTTCGGGAAATGAAAAACTGTTTTTT
TRBJ1-3 | many | TRBV30 | TRBD1 | CAWNADRDIENTIYF | TGTGCCTGGAATGCCGACAGGGACATCGAGAACACCATATATTTT
TRBJ1-6 | many | TRBV10-3 | . | CATRPGGRENSPLHF | TGTGCCACCCGGCCCGGTGGCCGAGAGAATTCACCCCTCCACTTT
TRBJ2-7 | . | TRBV29-1 | TRBD1 | CSVEGQGAASSYERYF | TGCAGCGTTGAGGGTCAGGGGGCGGCGAGCTCCTACGAGCGGTACTTC
TRBJ2-7 | many | TRBV5-4 | TRBD2 | CASSSTSGSGEQYF | TGTGCCAGCAGCTCGACTAGCGGGAGCGGTGAGCAGTACTTC
TRBJ1-5 | many | TRBV12-3/TRBV12-4 | . | CASSFPPGNNMEPQHF | TGTGCCAGCAGTTTCCCACCGGGCAACAACATGGAGCCCCAGCATTTT
TRBJ1-2 | . | TRBV6-5 | TRBD1 | CASSHPGTGGGYTF | TGTGCCAGCAGTCATCCCGGGACAGGCGGTGGCTACACCTTC
TRBJ2-7 | . | TRBV6-5 | TRBD2 | CASSHSSGRGEQYF | TGTGCCAGCAGTCACTCTAGCGGGAGGGGCGAGCAGTACTTC
TRBJ2-2 | few | TRBV18 | TRBD2 | CASPAIAGETGELFF | TGTGCCAGCCCAGCCATAGCGGGAGAAACCGGGGAGCTGTTTTTT
TRBJ1-2 | medium-sized | TRBV11-3 | . | CASSAEGYGYTF | TGTGCCAGCAGCGCAGAGGGGTATGGCTACACCTTC
TRBJ2-3 | many | TRBV9 | . | CASSAEGWSTDTQYF | TGTGCCAGCAGCGCCGAAGGCTGGAGCACAGATACGCAGTATTTT
TRBJ2-1 | many | TRBV25-1 | . | CASSELRRESAYNEQFF | TGTGCCAGCAGTGAATTACGCAGGGAGTCTGCCTACAATGAGCAGTTCTTC
TRBJ2-2 | many | TRBV6-5 | . | CASSYAFTAANTGELFF | TGTGCCAGCAGTTACGCCTTCACAGCGGCTAACACCGGGGAGCTGTTTTTT
TRBJ2-2 | once | TRBV7-2 | TRBD2 | CASTFQGGRAGGELFF | TGTGCCAGCACTTTTCAGGGCGGGAGGGCCGGCGGGGAGCTGTTTTTT
TRBJ2-1 | . | TRBV7-3 | . | CASSPLWSSSAGQYNEQFF | TGTGCCAGCAGCCCACTCTGGTCCAGCAGCGCTGGACAGTACAATGAGCAGTTCTTC
TRBJ1-4 | many | TRBV9 | TRBD1 | CASSVGQGAEKLFF | TGTGCCAGCAGCGTAGGACAGGGGGCCGAAAAACTGTTTTTT
TRBJ2-5 | many | TRBV20-1 | TRBD2 | CSARRLAGTSNQETQHF | TGCAGTGCTAGGAGACTAGCGGGAACCTCTAACCAAGAGACCCAGCACTTC
TRBJ2-1 | . | TRBV20-1 | TRBD2 | CSAREGLAGVSSYNEQFF | TGCAGTGCTAGAGAGGGACTAGCGGGAGTAAGTTCCTACAATGAGCAGTTCTTC
TRBJ1-4 | many | TRBV28 | . | CASSLTRIRLFF | TGTGCCAGCAGTTTGACAAGGATTAGACTGTTTTTT
TRBJ2-7 | many | TRBV7-2 | . | CASSTGPAPSYEQYF | TGTGCCAGCAGCACAGGTCCCGCCCCCTCCTACGAGCAGTACTTC
TRBJ2-1 | . | TRBV19 | TRBD2 | CAGIRRTSKDNEQFF | TGTGCTGGTATAAGGCGGACTAGCAAGGACAATGAGCAGTTCTTC
TRBJ1-4 | . | TRBV19 | TRBD1 | CASRQTGGNEKLFF | TGTGCCAGTAGGCAGACAGGGGGTAATGAAAAACTGTTTTTT
TRBJ1-2 | many | TRBV7-6 | TRBD1 | CASSVQGGSNYGYTF | TGTGCCAGCAGCGTACAGGGGGGATCTAACTATGGCTACACCTTC
TRBJ2-7 | many | TRBV11-2 | . | CASSPPSHEQYF | TGTGCCAGCAGCCCACCGTCACACGAGCAGTACTTC
TRBJ2-2 | many | TRBV7-2 | TRBD2 | CASSLGGASGRTGELFF | TGTGCCAGCAGCTTGGGTGGGGCTAGCGGAAGAACCGGGGAGCTGTTTTTT
TRBJ2-1 | many | TRBV10-3 | . | CAISDPVGDPYNEQFF | TGTGCCATCAGTGACCCGGTGGGGGACCCCTACAATGAGCAGTTCTTC
TRBJ2-3 | . | TRBV11-3 | TRBD2 | CASSLPSRTSGRETF | TGCGCCAGCAGCCTTCCTAGCCGGACTAGCGGGAGGGAAACCTTT
TRBJ2-2 | many | TRBV20-1 | TRBD1 | CSARDLGTGKLGELFF | TGCAGTGCTAGAGATCTCGGGACAGGGAAGTTAGGGGAGCTGTTTTTT